This TCR beta chain was retrieved from a study of response to subunit inactivated influenza vaccine. General study points: The authors put forward the suggestion that each seasonal influenza vaccination may bring in only a limited number of new T cells.

Using its own MiXCR run on the RT-PCR reads, TCRdb lists one record per CDR3 protein. The profile shows 500,000 to 650,000 distinct CDR3 sequences, under 9% of them singletons. Germline values: CDR1 SGHRS, CDR2 YFSETQ. The CDR3 extends over 15 amino acids. V dropped 4 bases and J dropped 0 bases, with 11 bases sitting between them. About this clonotype itself: Its target is unknown.

This clonotype was sampled from a man between 50 and 75 years old who received an inactivated influenza vaccine. The rearrangement joins TRBV5-1 to TRBJ2-1, with D possibly called TRBD1 or TRBD2 (5 bases each). The input for sequencing was PBMCs from blood, taken around 25 months after vaccination. CDR3: CASSNRGASYNEQFF. CDR3 bases: TGCGCCAGCAGCAACCGAGGGGCCTCCTACAATGAGCAGTTCTTC.